This T cell receptor (beta chain) was captured in a study of blood T cell repertoires in COVID-19 (TCRdb year 2020). Study-wide context: Samples covering the acute and convalescent phases of COVID-19 were provided by collaborators in the United States, Italy and Spain. The material from the prospective study consisted of cDNA or gDNA derived from T cells, B-cell-depleted T cells, or PBMCs. Subjects who had been exposed to COVID-19, were actively infected with it, or had recovered from it provided the deeply sampled blood TCRbeta repertoires that made up the dataset. The repertoires were made available in a free public database intended to serve as a resource for research on the immune response to SARS-CoV-2. The samples were drawn from the first 160 participants of the ongoing ImmuneRACE study and from 1,200 or so subjects provided by 6 global collaborators. Sample metadata almost always included a de-identified subject ID, COVID-19 status, age in years and sex. Where HLA class I and class II types were available, the types were taken from metadata supplied by the sample provider, not from assay-based typing.

This clone was detected a few times. Which antigen it targets is not known. Base qualities are not provided; no much larger clone lies one nucleotide away. Enrolling through a virtual design, the prospective study's participants ranged in age from roughly 18 to 90 years and lived across 24 United States geographic areas. To assign participants to cohorts, the prospective study relied on clinical history that participants themselves reported in a screening survey and a study questionnaire. In the prospective study, whole blood, serum and a nasopharyngeal or oropharyngeal swab were collected from each participant by mobile phlebotomists. Prospective study participants could optionally give additional blood draws and questionnaires over a roughly two-month period. Blood samples from the prospective study were shipped frozen or at room temperature prior to DNA extraction. The immunoSEQ Assay, a bias-controlled multiplex PCR, was used to amplify TCRbeta CDR3 regions from genomic DNA. Per the source publication's procedure: Nucleated cell counts per sample were estimated from amplification of reference gene primers within the assay. To quantify the absolute abundance of each unique TCRbeta CDR3 rearrangement, sequence reads were collapsed and filtered. Productive Simpson clonality was computed per sample as the square root of Simpson's diversity index over productive rearrangements. TCRdb limited this immuneACCESS table to in-frame rearrangements with V and J called. A share of clones is missing; checked studies link under half to unresolved V genes, and the rest is unexplained. Clonal size and the V and J genes are those of that table, whereas D and trimming came from the DNA. The sample table contains about 270,000 clones; only one count was recorded for 85% to 90% of them. About 4% of the sample belongs to the ten largest clones.

On the study overall, not on this receptor specifically: How much clinical and demographic metadata was included differed by source and by participant, and the metadata was provided uncurated.

This receptor was obtained from a woman aged 30 to 39 with acute COVID-19. The specimen was PBMCs or T cells enriched from blood (not recorded which).

DNA sequence: TGTGCCAGCAGTTACGCGGACAGACTTAATTCACCCCTCCACTTT. Its protein product is CASSYADRLNSPLHF. This chain joins TRBV6-5 to TRBJ1-6; the D gene is possibly TRBD1, with 6 bases matching. From the cysteine through the phenylalanine, the CDR3 covers 15 amino acids. Only CDR3 DNA is held: 45 bases, read in frame from base 1. The junction shows trimming of 2 bases on V and 6 bases on J, plus 11 bases between the germline ends. CDR1 and CDR2 are drawn from the germline V gene: MNHEY, SVGAGI.